The 30 T cell receptor beta chains below come from one sample, sequenced in a study of blood T cell repertoires in COVID-19. Libraries were prepared by immunoSEQ multiplex PCR; TCRdb keeps only in-frame clonotypes and omits some of them. This repertoire shows more than 200,000 clones, under 90% found once; its top ten account for roughly 11%. Sequenced input: peripheral blood. The source is a man aged 50 or older with COVID-19, enrolled during active disease.

The chain combines TRBV2 with TRBJ1-3, with 7 nucleotides matching TRBD1. Per germline, CDR1 SNHLY and CDR2 FYNNEI. The CDR3 is 15 residues long. The trim removed 6 bases at V and 4 bases at J, leaving 9 bases unmatched. The CDR3 here is CASRGDRAPGNTIYF. DNA for the CDR3: TGTGCCAGCAGGGGTGACAGGGCACCCGGAAACACCATATATTTT.

This sequence joins TRBV27 and TRBJ2-5, with D perhaps TRBD2 (5 bases). Germline CDR1 is MNHEY and CDR2 is SMNVEV (reference sequence). Between the trimmed V and J ends, which lost 5 bases and 3 bases, there was a span of 19 bases. This CDR3 has 16 amino acids. In DNA, the CDR3 is TGTGCCAGCAGTCCCTCGGCTTCAGCGGTTAAAGAGACCCAGTACTTC. This sequence encodes CASSPSASAVKETQYF.

The chain is built from TRBV11-3 and TRBJ2-3; 7 bases line up with TRBD2. This CDR3 contains 14 residues. The V gene's germline CDR1 is SGHNT and CDR2 YENEEA. With V trimmed by 5 bases and J by 4 bases, 6 bases remained unmatched. DNA for the CDR3: TGTGCCAGCAGCCTCGAGACTAGCTCAGATACGCAGTATTTT. Translating gives CASSLETSSDTQYF.

In DNA, the CDR3 is TGTGCCAGCCTCATGGCTCGGGGAAAAACTGAAGCTTTCTTT. It specifies CASLMARGKTEAFF. V gene TRBV2 combines with J gene TRBJ1-1; D is uncertain. The CDR3 contains 14 residues. V gave up 8 bases and J gave up 5 bases, with 18 bases separating them. CDR1 is SNHLY, CDR2 FYNNEI, per germline. The full variable domain, in which reference TRBV2 and TRBJ1-1 provide the parts outside the CDR3, is EPEVTQTPSHQVTQMGQEVILRCVPISNHLYFYWYRQILGQKVEFLVSFYNNEISEKSEIFDDQFSVERPDGSNFTLKIRSTKLEDSAMYFCASLMARGKTEAFFGQGTRLTVV.

The V and J genes are TRBV6-2 or TRBV6-3 and TRBJ1-2; unclear D gene. The V gene's germline CDR1 is MNHEY and CDR2 SVGEGT. This CDR3 contains 13 residues. V was clipped by 2 bases and J by 4 bases, with 8 bases between them. The CDR3: CASSYTRIYGYTF. CDR3 DNA: TGTGCCAGCAGTTACACGCGAATCTATGGCTACACCTTC.

The chain carries TRBV19 and TRBJ2-1; TRBD1 matches at 7 bases. Germline assignment: CDR1 LNHDA and CDR2 SQIVND (reference sequence). This CDR3 comprises 13 residues. Trimming took 7 bases from V and 8 from J; bases not matched to a gene: 8. The CDR3 DNA reads TGTGCCAGTAAGGCAGGGGGTCCTGATGAGCAGTTCTTC. This sequence encodes CASKAGGPDEQFF.

The chain recombines TRBV7-9 with TRBJ1-4, with TRBD1 matching 7 bases. The V segment lost 5 bases and the J segment 6 bases; nucleotides outside the gene matches: 18. Germline-derived CDR1 and CDR2 are SEHNR and FQNEAQ (reference sequence). This CDR3 contains 18 residues. CDR3 protein: CASSPNIGWGQGDEKLFF. CDR3 coding DNA: TGTGCCAGCAGCCCAAACATCGGTTGGGGGCAGGGGGATGAAAAACTGTTTTTT.

The chain couples TRBV30 to TRBJ2-7, with 8 bases aligning to TRBD2. The germline gives CDR1 GTSNPN, CDR2 SVGIG (reference sequence). The CDR3 runs 16 residues. The junction had 11 bases not matched to a gene; V was cut back by 0 bases and J by 4 bases. Here the CDR3 DNA reads TGTGCCTGGAGTGTACGGGGGCTAGCGGGCCGTTACGAGCAGTACTTC. Protein product: CAWSVRGLAGRYEQYF.

The gene calls are TRBV30 and TRBJ1-3; D may be TRBD1 (5 bases). Germline CDR1 and CDR2: GTSNPN and SVGIG (reference sequence). With 0 bases removed from V and 2 bases from J, the gap between germline ends came to 8 bases. The CDR3 is made up of 14 amino acids. Written as DNA, the CDR3 is TGTGCCTGGAGTGTACCGGGGGCTGGAAACACCATATATTTT. Its protein is CAWSVPGAGNTIYF.

The J gene is TRBJ2-1, the V gene TRBV5-5, with a weak D call TRBD1 (5 bases). From germline, CDR1 is SGHKS and CDR2 YYEKEE (reference sequence). The germline V and J ends were trimmed by 4 bases and 8 bases, with 16 bases remaining between them. The CDR3 has 14 residues. This CDR3 reads CASSIPDRRDEQFF. CDR3 DNA: TGTGCCAGCAGCATACCTGACAGAAGGGATGAGCAGTTCTTC.

The J gene is TRBJ2-7, the V gene TRBV19, with 10 bases matching TRBD1. The CDR3 runs to 17 residues. V shed 3 bases and J 3 bases; nucleotides not matched to a gene: 11. From germline, CDR1 is LNHDA and CDR2 SQIVND (reference sequence). The CDR3 DNA follows: TGTGCCAGTAGTATTCTACCGGGACAGGGGACTAACTACGAGCAGTACTTC. The encoded protein is CASSILPGQGTNYEQYF.

The chain carries TRBV5-7 and TRBJ2-2; D not resolved. TRBV5-7 is marked as an open reading frame, function uncertain. V gave up 1 base and J gave up 0 bases, with 7 bases separating them. The CDR3 sequence is 15 residues long. The CDR3 nucleotides read TGTGCCAGCAGCTTGTTTGCAGCGAACACCGGGGAGCTGTTTTTT. Protein sequence: CASSLFAANTGELFF.

The gene calls are TRBV3-1 (or the pseudogene TRBV3-2) and TRBJ2-1, with TRBD2 identical over 12 bases. Germline CDR1 and CDR2: LGHDT and YNNKEL (reference sequence). The J segment lost 9 bases and the V segment lost 4 bases, leaving 4 bases of the junction unmatched. This CDR3 is built from 14 residues. The CDR3 spells CASSLLAGGVEQFF. As DNA, the CDR3 is TGTGCCAGCAGCCTTCTAGCGGGAGGGGTTGAGCAGTTCTTC.

This rearrangement joins TRBV19 to TRBJ2-2; a weak D match, TRBD1 (5 bases). Trimming removed 5 bases at V and 6 bases at J, with 19 bases between. The length of the CDR3 is 16 residues. The V gene's germline CDR1 is LNHDA and CDR2 SQIVND (reference sequence). The DNA of the CDR3 is TGTGCCAGTAGTTCCTCCGTCAGGGTAGGGTCCGGGGAGCTGTTTTTT. It specifies CASSSSVRVGSGELFF.

On this clone: The sample carries other DNA sequences with the same CDR3. V is TRBV28 and J is TRBJ2-7; perhaps TRBD1 as D (6 bases). The CDR3 has 15 amino acids. Germline CDR1 is MDHEN and CDR2 is SYDVKM. Trimming removed 6 bases at V and 2 bases at J, with 17 bases between. The CDR3 sequence: CASRGQGIGTYEQYF. The CDR3 coding sequence is TGTGCCAGCAGGGGCCAGGGGATCGGAACCTACGAGCAGTACTTC.

This chain uses TRBV6-2 or TRBV6-3 with TRBJ2-7, with 11 bases matching TRBD1. After removal of 3 bases from V and 3 bases from J, the junction contained 1 base not matched to a gene. The CDR3 is 14 residues long. CDR1 is MNHEY and CDR2 is SVGEGT in the germline V gene. DNA of the CDR3: TGTGCCAGCAGTTATGGGACAGGGGGCTACGAGCAGTACTTC. Translating gives CASSYGTGGYEQYF.

The V and J genes are TRBV30 and TRBJ1-5; D unclear. The germline CDR1 and CDR2 sequences are GTSNPN and SVGIG (reference sequence). The ends were cut back, 0 bases at V and 0 bases at J, with 9 bases in the middle. CDR3 size: 15 residues. The CDR3 sequence is CAWSVPGGSNQPQHF. CDR3 coding DNA: TGTGCCTGGAGTGTCCCGGGTGGTAGCAATCAGCCCCAGCATTTT.

The sample holds one count of this clone. The chain carries TRBV5-8 and TRBJ1-2; 8 bases fit TRBD1. The J segment lost 4 bases and the V segment lost 0 bases, leaving 11 bases of the junction unmatched. The CDR3 totals 17 residues. Germline V gene lookup returns CDR1 SGHTS and CDR2 YDEGEE. CDR3 nucleotide sequence: TGTGCCAGCAGCTTGGGCGAGAGGCAGGGGGCTGTCTATGGCTACACCTTC. This gives the protein CASSLGERQGAVYGYTF. The variable domain in full, completed from reference TRBV5-8 and TRBJ1-2, reads EAGVTQSPTHLIKTRGQQATLRCSPISGHTSVYWYQQALGLGLQFLLWYDEGEERNRGNFPPRFSGRQFPNYSSELNVNALELEDSALYLCASSLGERQGAVYGYTFGSGTRLTVV.

CDR3 loop: CASNPSGSSGNTIYF. The CDR3 DNA follows: TGTGCCAGCAATCCTTCCGGGAGCTCTGGAAACACCATATATTTT. The rearrangement joins TRBV6-5 to TRBJ1-3; no clear D. The CDR3 spans 15 residues. The V end was cut by 7 bases, the J end by 0 bases, with 13 bases between. Germline-derived CDR1 and CDR2 are MNHEY and SVGAGI.

The gene calls are TRBV7-3 and TRBJ1-4; 7 bases agree with TRBD1. Trimming cost V 5 bases and J 8 bases; bases outside gene matches: 11. Germline assignment: CDR1 SGHTA and CDR2 FQGTGA. The CDR3 covers 15 residues. For the CDR3, the DNA is TGTGCCAGCAGCCCTACCGGGACAGTAAGCGAAAAACTGTTTTTT. Encoded protein: CASSPTGTVSEKLFF.

CDR3 nucleotide sequence: TGTGCCAGCAGCTTAGTCGGGGGCACAGGTAGCGGGAGAACGGAGCAGTACTTC. It codes for CASSLVGGTGSGRTEQYF. The rearrangement uses TRBV7-8 and TRBJ2-7, with 9 bases aligning to TRBD2. The V segment lost 1 base and the J segment 7 bases; nucleotides outside the gene matches: 17. Germline CDR1 is SGHVS and CDR2 is FQNEAQ. This CDR3 is 18 amino acids long.

The CDR3 DNA reads as TGTGCCAGTAGTATGGAAGGGGCGTGGGACACTGAAGCTTTCTTT. It yields the protein CASSMEGAWDTEAFF. This chain connects TRBV19 to TRBJ1-1; the D gene is possibly TRBD1 (5 bases). The germline V and J ends were trimmed by 3 bases and 3 bases, with 14 bases remaining between them. The CDR3 consists of 15 residues. Germline V lookup: CDR1 LNHDA, CDR2 SQIVND (reference sequence).

The V gene is TRBV6-6, the J gene TRBJ1-3; 7 bases line up with TRBD1. This CDR3 spans 18 amino acids. The germline V gene has CDR1 MNHNY and CDR2 SVGAGI (reference sequence). With V trimmed by 6 bases and J by 4 bases, 18 bases remained unmatched. The CDR3 is CASSRELLQGLRGNTIYF. The CDR3 nucleotides are TGTGCCAGCAGCCGAGAACTTTTACAGGGGCTGAGGGGAAACACCATATATTTT.

The V and J genes are TRBV19 and TRBJ2-3, with D perhaps TRBD2 (6 bases). Germline CDR1 and CDR2: LNHDA and SQIVND (reference sequence). V was cut by 7 bases and J by 0 bases, with 17 bases left in between. The CDR3 spans 16 residues. CDR3 residues: CASKQAGAPSTDTQYF. The CDR3, as DNA: TGTGCCAGTAAACAAGCGGGCGCCCCTAGCACAGATACGCAGTATTTT. Supplemented by reference TRBV19 and TRBJ2-3, the full variable domain reads DGGITQSPKYLFRKEGQNVTLSCEQNLNHDAMYWYRQDPGQGLRLIYYSQIVNDFQKGDIAEGYSVSREKKESFPLTVTSAQKNPTAFYLCASKQAGAPSTDTQYFGPGTRLTVL.

V and J are TRBV28 and TRBJ2-6, with 7 positions matching TRBD1. Germline values: CDR1 MDHEN, CDR2 SYDVKM. Trimming removed 6 bases from V and 2 bases from J; junction bases left unmatched: 10. The CDR3 has 17 amino acids. CDR3 nucleotides: TGTGCCAGCAGCAGACAGGGTCATGGGACTGGGGCCAACGTCCTGACTTTC. Translated: CASSRQGHGTGANVLTF. Drawing the rest from reference TRBV28 and TRBJ2-6, the complete variable domain is DVKVTQSSRYLVKRTGEKVFLECVQDMDHENMFWYRQDPGLGLRLIYFSYDVKMKEKGDIPEGYSVSREKKERFSLILESASTNQTSMYLCASSRQGHGTGANVLTFGAGSRLTVL.

V usage is TRBV7-3 and J usage is TRBJ2-1, with 9 nucleotides matching TRBD2. The germline gives CDR1 SGHTA, CDR2 FQGTGA. V trimming: 4 bases; J trimming: 3 bases; junction bases outside the gene matches: 4. The CDR3 is made up of 15 amino acids. The CDR3 reads CASSSGTSFYNEQFF. In nucleotides, the CDR3 is TGTGCCAGCAGCTCCGGGACTAGCTTCTACAATGAGCAGTTCTTC.

The chain is built from TRBV30 and TRBJ1-2; D may be TRBD1 (6 bases). The CDR3 covers 14 residues. V was pared by 2 bases and J by 6 bases, with 16 bases between. Per germline, CDR1 GTSNPN and CDR2 SVGIG (reference sequence). This CDR3 reads CAWSLQGSENGYTF. CDR3 DNA: TGTGCCTGGAGTTTACAGGGATCGGAGAATGGCTACACCTTC.

V gene TRBV18 combines with J gene TRBJ1-5, with 8 nucleotides matching TRBD1. From germline, CDR1 is KGHSH and CDR2 LQKENI. The CDR3 has 17 amino acids. After removal of 2 bases from V and 0 bases from J, the junction contained 6 bases not matched to a gene. The CDR3, as DNA: TGTGCCAGCTCACCATCGGGGACAGGTTTTAGCAATCAGCCCCAGCATTTT. Its translation is CASSPSGTGFSNQPQHF.

The chain couples TRBV7-2 to TRBJ1-3; D ambiguous. V was clipped by 1 base and J by 0 bases, with 10 bases between them. CDR1 and CDR2 (germline): SGHTA, FQGNSA. The CDR3 sequence is 16 residues long. The CDR3 loop is CASSLVRVHSGNTIYF. The DNA for the CDR3 is TGTGCCAGCAGCTTAGTTCGGGTCCACTCTGGAAACACCATATATTTT.

The chain joins TRBV4-1 to TRBJ1-4, with TRBD1 identical over 7 bases. V gave up 1 base and J gave up 11 bases; unmatched junction bases: 19. This CDR3 has 18 amino acids. Germline V gene lookup returns CDR1 MGHRA and CDR2 YSYEKL. The CDR3 region has the DNA TGCGCCAGCAGCCAAGTTCTGGCCTGGACAGGCACTTCAGATAAACTGTTTTTT. Amino acids: CASSQVLAWTGTSDKLFF.